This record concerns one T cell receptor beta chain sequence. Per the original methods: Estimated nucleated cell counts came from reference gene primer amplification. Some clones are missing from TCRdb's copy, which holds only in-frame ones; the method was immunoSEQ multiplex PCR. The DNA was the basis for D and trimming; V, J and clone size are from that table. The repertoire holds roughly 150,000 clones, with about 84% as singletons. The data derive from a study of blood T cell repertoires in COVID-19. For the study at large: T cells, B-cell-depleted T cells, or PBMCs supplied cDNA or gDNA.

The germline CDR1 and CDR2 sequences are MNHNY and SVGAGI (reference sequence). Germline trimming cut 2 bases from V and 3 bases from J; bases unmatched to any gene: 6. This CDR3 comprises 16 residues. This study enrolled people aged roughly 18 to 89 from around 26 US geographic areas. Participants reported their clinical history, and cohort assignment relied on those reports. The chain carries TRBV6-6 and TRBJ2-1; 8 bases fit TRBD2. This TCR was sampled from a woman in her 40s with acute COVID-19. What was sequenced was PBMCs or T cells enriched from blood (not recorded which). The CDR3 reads CASSYASGRFYNEQFF. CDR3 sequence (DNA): TGTGCCAGCAGTTACGCTAGCGGGCGATTCTACAATGAGCAGTTCTTC.